Listed below are T cell receptor beta chains from one sample, sequenced in a study of early T cells in non-severe SARS-CoV-2 infection. One entry per CDR3 protein results from TCRdb running MiXCR on the 5' RACE reads. This sample yields tens of thousands of distinct CDR3 sequences, of which approximately 11% are seen a single time; 15% to 19% belongs to the top ten. The material was whole blood, obtained at baseline. The receptor set was obtained from an adult who was a healthcare worker with PCR-confirmed SARS-CoV-2 infection or an uninfected control (not recorded which). The CDR3 runs from the conserved cysteine through the conserved F or W. The D gene is left open where the match is weak. Only some rows state a clone size, as once, few, many or a class for expanded clones.

D	size	J	V	CDR3	DNA
.	.	TRBJ2-3	TRBV4-1	CASSHPPSQGSDTQYF	TGCGCCAGCAGCCATCCCCCCTCGCAAGGGTCAGATACGCAGTATTTT
.	many	TRBJ2-7	TRBV7-2	CASSPNRAAYYEQYF	TGTGCCAGCAGCCCCAACCGGGCCGCCTACTACGAGCAGTACTTC
.	many	TRBJ1-6	TRBV6-5	CASSYSKSGQYNSPLHF	TGTGCCAGCAGTTACTCGAAATCAGGACAGTATAATTCACCCCTCCACTTT
TRBD2	few	TRBJ2-5	TRBV28	CASSLGTRLAEQETQYF	TGTGCCAGCAGTTTAGGAACACGACTAGCGGAGCAAGAGACCCAGTACTTC
TRBD1	many	TRBJ2-4	TRBV7-9	CASSPPGTGIGIQYF	TGTGCCAGCAGCCCCCCGGGGACAGGTATCGGCATTCAGTACTTC
.	.	TRBJ1-3	TRBV7-2	CASTLPAAGNTIYF	TGTGCCAGCACCTTGCCCGCAGCTGGAAACACCATATATTTT
.	many	TRBJ1-6	TRBV5-4	CASSLEGEIDSPLHF	TGTGCCAGCAGCTTGGAAGGGGAAATAGATTCACCCCTCCACTTT
.	.	TRBJ1-5	TRBV10-3	CAISEVGDQPQHF	TGTGCCATCAGTGAGGTCGGGGATCAGCCCCAGCATTTT
.	.	TRBJ2-7	TRBV7-2	CASSSDSAQSYEQYF	TGTGCCAGCAGCTCCGACAGCGCGCAAAGCTACGAGCAGTACTTC
.	.	TRBJ1-1	TRBV12-3/TRBV12-4	CASKWGGLDEAFF	TGTGCCAGCAAGTGGGGGGGCTTGGATGAAGCTTTCTTT
TRBD1	many	TRBJ2-3	TRBV5-1	CASSLGQRTDTQYF	TGCGCCAGCAGCCTGGGACAGCGCACAGATACGCAGTATTTT
TRBD2	.	TRBJ2-1	TRBV15	CATSRDYPKTSGSSSYNEQFF	TGTGCCACCAGCAGAGACTACCCCAAAACTAGCGGGTCGAGCTCCTACAATGAGCAGTTCTTC
.	.	TRBJ1-5	TRBV10-3	CAISESRPGGNQPQHF	TGTGCCATCAGTGAGTCCCGGCCGGGGGGCAATCAGCCCCAGCATTTT
.	.	TRBJ2-1	TRBV12-3/TRBV12-4	CASSVLQGMDEQFF	TGTGCCAGCAGTGTACTACAGGGAATGGATGAGCAGTTCTTC
.	many	TRBJ2-3	TRBV29-1	CSVLPGSAGTQYF	TGCAGCGTTCTCCCTGGGAGCGCGGGTACGCAGTATTTT
TRBD2	many	TRBJ2-2	TRBV20-1	CSARPGLAFGTGELFF	TGCAGTGCTAGACCCGGACTAGCATTCGGCACCGGGGAGCTGTTTTTT
TRBD2	.	TRBJ2-7	TRBV10-3	CAITKTSGGDEQYF	TGTGCCATCACTAAGACTAGCGGGGGGGACGAGCAGTACTTC
TRBD1	few	TRBJ2-5	TRBV4-2	CASSGGQGAVQETQYF	TGTGCCAGCAGCGGGGGACAGGGGGCTGTTCAAGAGACCCAGTACTTC
TRBD2	few	TRBJ2-7	TRBV7-2	CASAASGNFEQYF	TGTGCCAGCGCGGCTAGCGGAAATTTCGAGCAGTACTTC
TRBD1	many	TRBJ2-2	TRBV20-1	CSARLAGQGVGELFF	TGCAGTGCTAGATTGGCCGGACAGGGGGTCGGGGAGCTGTTTTTT
.	few	TRBJ2-7	TRBV4-1	CASSQDAASRGYEQYF	TGCGCCAGCAGCCAAGATGCGGCCTCCAGGGGATACGAGCAGTACTTC
.	.	TRBJ1-2	TRBV12-3/TRBV12-4	CASSLGAGVLNYGYTF	TGTGCCAGCAGCCTTGGGGCAGGGGTCCTAAACTATGGCTACACCTTC
.	many	TRBJ1-2	TRBV24-1	CATRNTIGLEGYTF	TGTGCCACCAGGAATACGATCGGGTTAGAGGGCTACACCTTC
.	few	TRBJ1-5	TRBV6-2/TRBV6-3	CASSTRGGGNQPQHF	TGTGCCAGCAGCACCCGAGGGGGAGGCAATCAGCCCCAGCATTTT
.	few	TRBJ1-2	TRBV20-1	CSARSQAGGYTF	TGCAGTGCTAGATCTCAAGCCGGGGGCTACACCTTC
.	many	TRBJ1-1	TRBV2	CASSKMWDTEAFF	TGTGCCAGCTCCAAAATGTGGGACACTGAAGCTTTCTTT
TRBD1	many	TRBJ2-6	TRBV27	CASSPGTGYSGANVLTF	TGTGCCAGCAGCCCCGGGACAGGCTACTCTGGGGCCAACGTCCTGACTTTC
.	.	TRBJ2-1	TRBV29-1	CSVEVEQFF	TGCAGCGTTGAAGTTGAGCAGTTCTTC
TRBD1	few	TRBJ1-1	TRBV27	CASSPWTGKKGEAFF	TGTGCCAGCAGCCCCTGGACAGGGAAGAAGGGTGAAGCTTTCTTT
TRBD2	.	TRBJ2-5	TRBV5-4	CASSLIAGRETQYF	TGTGCCAGCAGCTTGATAGCCGGGAGGGAGACCCAGTACTTC
.	few	TRBJ2-3	TRBV5-6	CASSPRDGSDTQYF	TGTGCCAGCAGCCCTCGGGACGGTTCAGATACGCAGTATTTT
.	many	TRBJ2-1	TRBV19	CASISGNGYNEQFF	TGTGCCAGTATTTCGGGTAACGGCTACAATGAGCAGTTCTTC
.	.	TRBJ1-5	TRBV7-2	CASSLEGRTQPQHF	TGTGCCAGCAGCTTAGAGGGACGGACCCAGCCCCAGCATTTT
.	.	TRBJ2-3	TRBV21-1	CASIVQRDSRLPSTDTQYF	TGTGCCAGCATCGTACAGCGGGACAGCCGATTACCTAGCACAGATACGCAGTATTTT
TRBD2	.	TRBJ2-5	TRBV3-1	CASSQAWGHDGTSGSLETQYF	TGTGCCAGCAGCCAAGCCTGGGGTCATGATGGGACTAGCGGGAGCCTGGAGACCCAGTACTTC
.	many	TRBJ2-5	TRBV7-9	CASSKETRQETQYF	TGTGCCAGCAGCAAAGAGACTCGACAAGAGACCCAGTACTTC
TRBD1	many	TRBJ1-1	TRBV12-3/TRBV12-4	CASSPPGTGALNTEAFF	TGTGCCAGCAGTCCCCCCGGGACAGGGGCCTTGAACACTGAAGCTTTCTTT
TRBD1	few	TRBJ2-2	TRBV4-1	CASSHTGTANTGELFF	TGCGCCAGCAGCCACACCGGGACAGCGAACACCGGGGAGCTGTTTTTT
TRBD2	.	TRBJ2-7	TRBV11-2	CASRYSGSLAEQYF	TGTGCCAGCAGGTATAGCGGGAGTCTGGCCGAGCAGTACTTC
TRBD2	many	TRBJ2-7	TRBV28	CASSRSSGTYEQYF	TGTGCCAGCAGTCGGTCTAGCGGTACCTACGAGCAGTACTTC
.	many	TRBJ1-1	TRBV6-1	CASSEAFRTGNTEAFF	TGTGCCAGCAGTGAAGCTTTCCGTACAGGGAACACTGAAGCTTTCTTT
.	.	TRBJ2-5	TRBV28	CASSHPSQETQYF	TGTGCCAGCAGTCATCCCTCGCAAGAGACCCAGTACTTC
TRBD1	many	TRBJ2-1	TRBV7-8	CASSHDREKQFF	TGTGCCAGCAGCCACGACAGGGAGAAGCAGTTCTTC
TRBD1	many	TRBJ1-1	TRBV29-1	CSVDGDRENTEAFF	TGCAGCGTTGATGGGGACAGAGAGAACACTGAAGCTTTCTTT
TRBD1	many	TRBJ2-7	TRBV6-2/TRBV6-3	CASSPALRQGPGEQYF	TGTGCCAGCAGTCCAGCACTCCGACAGGGACCGGGCGAGCAGTACTTC
.	few	TRBJ1-2	TRBV3-1	CASSQSTANYGYTF	TGTGCCAGCAGCCAATCAACAGCTAACTATGGCTACACCTTC
TRBD2	.	TRBJ2-3	TRBV5-1	CASSPGLVGTDTQYF	TGCGCCAGCAGCCCAGGACTAGTCGGCACAGATACGCAGTATTTT
TRBD2	few	TRBJ2-1	TRBV11-2	CASSLASFKGLYPADEQFF	TGTGCCAGCAGCTTAGCCTCGTTTAAGGGACTATACCCCGCGGATGAGCAGTTCTTC
.	many	TRBJ2-7	TRBV4-2	CASSQDEGEGYYEQYF	TGTGCCAGCAGCCAAGATGAAGGTGAGGGGTACTACGAGCAGTACTTC
.	many	TRBJ1-5	TRBV18	CASSPTSQSHSNQPQHF	TGTGCCAGCTCACCGACAAGCCAGTCTCATAGCAATCAGCCCCAGCATTTT
.	.	TRBJ2-1	TRBV9	CASSVDPLGIEEQFF	TGTGCCAGCAGCGTAGACCCCTTAGGGATAGAGGAGCAGTTCTTC
TRBD1	many	TRBJ1-4	TRBV3-1	CASSQEPTGRYGEKLFF	TGTGCCAGCAGCCAAGAACCGACAGGGAGGTATGGTGAAAAACTGTTTTTT
TRBD1	.	TRBJ2-7	TRBV6-1	CASSEYETGRYEQYF	TGTGCCAGCAGTGAATATGAGACAGGGCGCTACGAGCAGTACTTC
.	few	TRBJ1-1	TRBV28	CASSSGGPPNTEAFF	TGTGCCAGCAGTTCGGGGGGACCGCCGAACACTGAAGCTTTCTTT
TRBD2	few	TRBJ2-3	TRBV7-8	CASSLFLAGAFFDTQYF	TGTGCCAGCAGCTTATTCCTAGCGGGAGCCTTTTTTGATACGCAGTATTTT
.	few	TRBJ2-7	TRBV5-4	CASGVPSSYEQYF	TGTGCCAGCGGCGTTCCCTCATCCTACGAGCAGTACTTC
TRBD1	.	TRBJ1-1	TRBV10-3	CAAGQGARSPEAFF	TGTGCCGCCGGACAGGGGGCGCGTAGCCCTGAAGCTTTCTTT
.	few	TRBJ2-1	TRBV10-3	CAISAQSSEQFF	TGTGCCATCAGTGCCCAGAGTTCCGAGCAGTTCTTC